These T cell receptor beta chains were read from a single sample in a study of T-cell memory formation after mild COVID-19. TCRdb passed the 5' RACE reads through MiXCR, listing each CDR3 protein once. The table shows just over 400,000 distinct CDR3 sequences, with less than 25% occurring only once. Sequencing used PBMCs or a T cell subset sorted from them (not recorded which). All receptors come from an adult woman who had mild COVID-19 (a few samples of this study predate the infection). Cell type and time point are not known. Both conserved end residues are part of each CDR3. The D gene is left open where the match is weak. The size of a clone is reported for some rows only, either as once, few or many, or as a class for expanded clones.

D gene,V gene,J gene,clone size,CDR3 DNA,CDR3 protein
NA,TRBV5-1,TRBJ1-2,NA,TGCGCCAGCAGCTTGATTGACGGACAGAACTATGGCTACACCTTC,CASSLIDGQNYGYTF
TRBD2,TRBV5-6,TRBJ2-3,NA,TGTGCCAGCAGCCTCCCGGGACTAGCGAGAGATACGCAGTATTTT,CASSLPGLARDTQYF
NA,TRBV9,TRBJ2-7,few,TGTGCCAGCAGCGTCGACACAGTCTCCTACGAGCAGTACTTC,CASSVDTVSYEQYF
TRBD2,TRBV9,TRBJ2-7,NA,TGTGCCAGCAGCGTGGGGGGGACCCCCGTCTACGAGCAGTACTTC,CASSVGGTPVYEQYF
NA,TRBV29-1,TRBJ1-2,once,TGCAGCGTTGAAGAACGGAGTGACTATGGCTACACCTTC,CSVEERSDYGYTF
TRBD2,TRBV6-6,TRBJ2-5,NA,TGTGCCAGCAGTTACAGCGGGGAGGGAGAGACCCAGTACTTC,CASSYSGEGETQYF
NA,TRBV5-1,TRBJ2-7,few,TGCGCCAGCAGACTAGGGACTCCCAGCTCCTACGAGCAGTACTTC,CASRLGTPSSYEQYF
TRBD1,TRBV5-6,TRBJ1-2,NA,TGTGCCAGCAGCTTCCTCCCGGGACAGGGGATGTGGGGCTACACCTTC,CASSFLPGQGMWGYTF
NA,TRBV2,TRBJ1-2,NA,TGTGCAATTTACGGAGATGGCTACACCTTC,CAIYGDGYTF
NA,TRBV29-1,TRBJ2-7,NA,TGCAGCGCTTGCCGGGACAACTACGAGCAGTACTTC,CSACRDNYEQYF
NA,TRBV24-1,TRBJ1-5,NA,TGTGCCACCAGTGATTCTGGGCGGCCTCAGCCCCAGCATTTT,CATSDSGRPQPQHF
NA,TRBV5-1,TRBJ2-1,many,TGCGCCAGCAGCTTGGCCCGTTCCTCCTACAATGAGCAGTTCTTC,CASSLARSSYNEQFF
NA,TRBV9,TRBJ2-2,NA,TGTGCCAGCAGCGTACCCCCCCAGAGACACAGCACCGGGGAGCTGTTTTTT,CASSVPPQRHSTGELFF
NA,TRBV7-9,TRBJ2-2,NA,TGTGCCAGCAGCTTAGCGACCTCGAAGGGGACGAACACCGGGGAGCTGTTTTTT,CASSLATSKGTNTGELFF
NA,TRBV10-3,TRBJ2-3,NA,TGTGCCATCAGTGAGGGGCCAGATACGCAGTATTTT,CAISEGPDTQYF
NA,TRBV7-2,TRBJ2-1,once,TGTGCCAGCAGTTTTAGCCGCCACAGGAACAATGAGCAGTTCTTC,CASSFSRHRNNEQFF
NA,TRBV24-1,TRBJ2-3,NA,TGTGCCACCAGTCAGAAGGGCGATACGCAGTATTTT,CATSQKGDTQYF
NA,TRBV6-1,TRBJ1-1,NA,TGTGCCAGCATCCTTCAAGGGAACACTGAAGCTTTCTTT,CASILQGNTEAFF
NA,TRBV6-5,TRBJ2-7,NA,TGTGCCAGCAGTTACGGTCGACAAATCTCGACCTACGAGCAGTACTTC,CASSYGRQISTYEQYF
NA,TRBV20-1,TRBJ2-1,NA,TGCAGTGCTCCTCTCTCGGGTTTTTACAATGAGCAGTTCTTC,CSAPLSGFYNEQFF
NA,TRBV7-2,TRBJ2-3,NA,TGTGCCAGCATGCAAGGAGATACGCAGTATTTT,CASMQGDTQYF
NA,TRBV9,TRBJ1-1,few,TGTGCCAGCAGCGTAGTCAGTTCGGGGGGTACTGAAGCTTTCTTT,CASSVVSSGGTEAFF
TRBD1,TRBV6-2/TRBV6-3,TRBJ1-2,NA,TGTGCCAGCAGTGCTACCGGGACAGGGCAAGGCTACACCTTC,CASSATGTGQGYTF
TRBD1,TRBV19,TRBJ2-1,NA,TGTGCCAGTAGTGACAGGGCCAGCTACAATGAGCAGTTCTTC,CASSDRASYNEQFF
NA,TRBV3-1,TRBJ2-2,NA,TGTGCCAGCAGTAAGACCGGGGAGCTGTTTTTT,CASSKTGELFF
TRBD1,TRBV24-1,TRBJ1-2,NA,TGTGCCACCAGTGTTCAGGACAGGGGGAATGGAAAAAACTATGGCTACACCTTC,CATSVQDRGNGKNYGYTF
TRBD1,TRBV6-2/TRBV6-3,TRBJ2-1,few,TGTGCCAGCAGTTATGGACAGGCCCTACTCTCGGAAGATGAGCAGTTCTTC,CASSYGQALLSEDEQFF
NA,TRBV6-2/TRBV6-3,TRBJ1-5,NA,TGTGCCAGCAGCCCGGGGGGGGAGGGCAATCAGCCCCAGCATTTT,CASSPGGEGNQPQHF
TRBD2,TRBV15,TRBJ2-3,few,TGTGCCACCAGCAGTCACTCGCCGGGACTAGCGGGGGCTAGCACAGATACGCAGTATTTT,CATSSHSPGLAGASTDTQYF
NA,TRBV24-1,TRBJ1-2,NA,TGTGCCACCAGTGACCCTCTCCGAGGCTACACCTTC,CATSDPLRGYTF
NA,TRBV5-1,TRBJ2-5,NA,TGCGCCAGCAGCGCACCGGGACCTAGAGGCAGCGGGGAGACCCAGTACTTC,CASSAPGPRGSGETQYF
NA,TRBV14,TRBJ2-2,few,TGTGCCAGCAGCCAAGAAGACGGGGCAGAAATGACGAACACCGGGGAGCTGTTTTTT,CASSQEDGAEMTNTGELFF
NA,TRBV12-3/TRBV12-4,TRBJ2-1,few,TGTGCCAGCAGGACTGGGGTTGGGGCCCATGAGCAGTTCTTC,CASRTGVGAHEQFF
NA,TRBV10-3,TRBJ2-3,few,TGTGCCATCAGTGGACGGGATACGCAGTATTTT,CAISGRDTQYF
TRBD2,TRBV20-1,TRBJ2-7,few,TGCAGTGCTCCGAGGAGTGGGACTAGTAGTTACGAGCAGTACTTC,CSAPRSGTSSYEQYF
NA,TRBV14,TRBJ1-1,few,TGTGCCAGCAGCCAAGTATCTGGCACTGAAGCTTTCTTT,CASSQVSGTEAFF
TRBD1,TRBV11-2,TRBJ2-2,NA,TGTGCCAGCAGCTTTACGACAGGGCACACCGGGGAGCTGTTTTTT,CASSFTTGHTGELFF
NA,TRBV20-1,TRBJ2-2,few,TGCAGTGTCCCCTCGAACACCGGGGAGCTGTTTTTT,CSVPSNTGELFF
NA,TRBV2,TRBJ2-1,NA,TGTGCCAGCAGGCGCCGGGACCGAGGGGATGAGCAGTTCTTC,CASRRRDRGDEQFF
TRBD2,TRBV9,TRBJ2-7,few,TGTGCCAGCAGCGTATCTGCTAGCGGGGCCTACGAGCAGTACTTC,CASSVSASGAYEQYF
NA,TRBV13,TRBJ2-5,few,TGTGCCAGCAGCTCACCCGAGGGGTTTTTCTTCCAAGAGACCCAGTACTTC,CASSSPEGFFFQETQYF
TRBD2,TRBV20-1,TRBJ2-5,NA,TGCAGTGCTTCGAAAGCGGGAGGGCCGGAGACCCAGTACTTC,CSASKAGGPETQYF
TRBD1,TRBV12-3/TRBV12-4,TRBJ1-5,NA,TGTGCCAGCACCCTGACAGGGGGTCAGCCCCAGCATTTT,CASTLTGGQPQHF
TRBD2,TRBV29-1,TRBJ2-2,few,TGCAGCGTTGGACGCACTAGCGCGCCGGGTCCCACCGGGGAGCTGTTTTTT,CSVGRTSAPGPTGELFF
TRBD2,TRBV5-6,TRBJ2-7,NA,TGTGCCAGCCATCAGGTCGGGACTAGCGGCTCCTACGAGCAGTACTTC,CASHQVGTSGSYEQYF
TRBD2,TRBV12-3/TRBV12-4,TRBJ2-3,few,TGTGCCAGTGGTACTAGCGGGGCTAGAAGCACAGATACGCAGTATTTT,CASGTSGARSTDTQYF
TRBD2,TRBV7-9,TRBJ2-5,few,TGTGCCAGCAGCCGCGGACTAGCGGGGGTCATTGAGACCCAGTACTTC,CASSRGLAGVIETQYF
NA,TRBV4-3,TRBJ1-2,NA,TGCGCCAGCAGCCAAGGGGGTAGAAACTATGGCTACACCTTC,CASSQGGRNYGYTF
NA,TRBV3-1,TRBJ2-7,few,TGTGCCAGCAGCCAAGGACTTCCCTCCTACGAGCAGTACTTC,CASSQGLPSYEQYF
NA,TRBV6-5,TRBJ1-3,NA,TGTGCCAGCATCAACCTGAACTGGGCGGAGGGAAACACCATATATTTT,CASINLNWAEGNTIYF
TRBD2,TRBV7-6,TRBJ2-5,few,TGTGCCAGCAGCCCCCTAGCGGGGGGGGTTGAGACCCAGTACTTC,CASSPLAGGVETQYF
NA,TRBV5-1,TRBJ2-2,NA,TGCGCCAGCAGGCCAACGAACACCGGGGAGCTGTTTTTT,CASRPTNTGELFF
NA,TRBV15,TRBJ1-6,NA,TGTGCCACCAGCAGCCGAAATTCACCCCTCCACTTT,CATSSRNSPLHF
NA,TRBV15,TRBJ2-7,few,TGTGCCACCAGCAGAGGTAACGGACCCTACGAGCAGTACTTC,CATSRGNGPYEQYF
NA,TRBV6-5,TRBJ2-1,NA,TGTGCCAGCAGTTATAAGCCCCCGACCCCTTCCTACAATGAGCAGTTCTTC,CASSYKPPTPSYNEQFF
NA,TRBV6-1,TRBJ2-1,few,TGTGCCAGCAGTGAAAGAGGGATCGGGTCGGGATCCTACAATGAGCAGTTCTTC,CASSERGIGSGSYNEQFF
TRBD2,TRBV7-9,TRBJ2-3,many,TGTGCCAGCAGCCGGGGGGGACCCCCTAGCACAGATACGCAGTATTTT,CASSRGGPPSTDTQYF